This T cell receptor beta chain stems from a study of human T cells and chemical hapten exposure. MiXCR, run by TCRdb on the 5' RACE reads, gives a single entry per CDR3 protein. This sample has roughly 110,000 distinct CDR3 sequences; around a fifth occur once, and the top ten carry 2.5% to 3%. Trimming removed 2 bases from V and 3 bases from J; junction bases left unmatched: 6. Germline CDR1 reads MNHEY; CDR2 reads SVGAGI. This CDR3 is built from 15 residues. The authors' total RNA extraction used unfractionated whole blood. The receptor was derived from a human donor in good health. The chain couples TRBV6-5 to TRBJ2-7, with 8 nucleotides matching TRBD2. As DNA, the CDR3 is TGTGCCAGCAGTTACGGCGGGGGGATGGACTACGAGCAGTACTTC. As protein: CASSYGGGMDYEQYF.